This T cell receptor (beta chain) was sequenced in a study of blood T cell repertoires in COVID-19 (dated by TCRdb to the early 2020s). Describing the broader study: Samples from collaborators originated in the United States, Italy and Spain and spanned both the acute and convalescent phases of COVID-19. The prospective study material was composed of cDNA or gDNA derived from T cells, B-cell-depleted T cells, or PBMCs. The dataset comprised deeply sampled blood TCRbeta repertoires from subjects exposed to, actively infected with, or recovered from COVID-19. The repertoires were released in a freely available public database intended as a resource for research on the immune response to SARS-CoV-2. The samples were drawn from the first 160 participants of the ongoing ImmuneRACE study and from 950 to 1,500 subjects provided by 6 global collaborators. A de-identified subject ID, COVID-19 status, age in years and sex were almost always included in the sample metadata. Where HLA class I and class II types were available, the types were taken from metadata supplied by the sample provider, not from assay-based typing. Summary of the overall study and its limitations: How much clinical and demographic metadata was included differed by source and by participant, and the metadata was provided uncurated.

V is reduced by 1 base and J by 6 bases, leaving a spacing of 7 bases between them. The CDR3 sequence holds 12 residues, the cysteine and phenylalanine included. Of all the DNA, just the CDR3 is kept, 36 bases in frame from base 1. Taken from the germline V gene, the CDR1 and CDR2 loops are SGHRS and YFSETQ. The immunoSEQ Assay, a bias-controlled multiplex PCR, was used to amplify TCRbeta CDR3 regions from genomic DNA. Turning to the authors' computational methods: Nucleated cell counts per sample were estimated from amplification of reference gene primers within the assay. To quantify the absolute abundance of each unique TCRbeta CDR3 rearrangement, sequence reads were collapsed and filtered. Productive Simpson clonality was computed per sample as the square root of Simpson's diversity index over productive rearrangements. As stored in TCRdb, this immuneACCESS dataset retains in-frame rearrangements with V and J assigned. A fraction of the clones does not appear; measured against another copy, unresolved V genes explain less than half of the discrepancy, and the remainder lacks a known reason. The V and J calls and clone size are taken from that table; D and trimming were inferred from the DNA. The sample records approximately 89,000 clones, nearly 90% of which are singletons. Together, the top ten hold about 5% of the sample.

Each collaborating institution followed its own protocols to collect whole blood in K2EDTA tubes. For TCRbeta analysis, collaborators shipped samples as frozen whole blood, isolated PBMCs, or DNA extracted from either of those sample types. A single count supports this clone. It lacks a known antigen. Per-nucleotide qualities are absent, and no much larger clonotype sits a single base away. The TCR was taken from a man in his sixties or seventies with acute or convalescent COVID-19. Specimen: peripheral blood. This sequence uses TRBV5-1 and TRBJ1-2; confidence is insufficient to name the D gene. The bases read TGCGCCAGCAGCTTGACAGTGGATGGCTACACCTTC. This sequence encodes CASSLTVDGYTF.